One and the same sample provided the 12 T cell receptor beta chains below, sequenced in a study of T cell clonality in common variable immunodeficiency. Study results and limitations: Common variable immunodeficiency TCR beta sequences reportedly had fewer deletions and N-nucleotide insertions.

These receptors have no known antigen. Profiled with immunoSEQ multiplex PCR; TCRdb holds only in-frame clones, not every one. The counts give about 33,000 clones, none of them seen only once; about 6.1% is held by the top ten. The sample comprised peripheral blood mononuclear cells. The receptors stem from a human donor with common variable immunodeficiency.

This clone was seen a handful of times. The CDR3: CASSLDRGFGETQYF. The DNA read from the CDR3 is TGTGCCAGCAGCTTAGACAGGGGTTTTGGAGAGACC. The chain joins TRBV7-9 to TRBJ2-5; TRBD1 agrees at 7 bases. The observed sequence ends 3 residues before the CDR3 terminus, with the missing tail filled in from the germline J gene. With 1 base clipped from V and 4 bases from J, the junction kept 6 bases outside the gene matches. This CDR3 has 15 amino acids. The V gene's germline CDR1 is SEHNR and CDR2 FQNEAQ (reference sequence).

This clone was detected ten times or more. The chain's CDR3 is CASAIQTAPYQPQHF. The CDR3 bases that were read are TGTGCCAGCGCGATCCAGACAGCGCCCTATCAGCCC. The J gene is TRBJ1-5, the V gene TRBV2; a weak D match, TRBD1 (5 bases). The read finishes 3 residues shy of the CDR3 end, and the germline J gene is used to complete it. CDR3 size: 15 residues. The V gene lost 8 bases and the J gene lost 5 bases, with 19 bases spanning the gap. CDR1 SNHLY and CDR2 FYNNEI come from the germline V gene.

This clone has only a few counts. CDR3 in amino acids: CASSPWLAGAYRETQYF. The covered CDR3 bases are TGTGCCAGCAGCCCATGGCTAGCGGGGGCGTACCGAGAGACC. J is TRBJ2-5 and V is TRBV6-2 or TRBV6-3, with TRBD2 matching 10 bases. With the read ending 3 residues before the CDR3 end, the germline J gene is used to fill in that end. This CDR3 spans 17 amino acids. CDR1 and CDR2 from the germline V gene are MNHEY and SVGEGT. V was clipped by 6 bases and J by 4 bases; unmatched bases: 14.

Note on this clone: The read ends 3 residues early relative to the CDR3; the germline J gene fills the gap. V gene TRBV19 combines with J gene TRBJ1-5, with D perhaps TRBD1 (6 bases). The CDR3 covers 14 residues. In germline, CDR1 is LNHDA, CDR2 SQIVND (reference sequence). Trimming left V 5 bases short and J 2 bases short, with 10 bases between. The CDR3 loop reads CASSQGLGNQPQHF. The CDR3 DNA, read in part, is TGTGCCAGTAGTCAGGGGTTGGGCAATCAGCCC. Looking up the rest from reference TRBV19 and TRBJ1-5 gives the full variable domain: DGGITQSPKYLFRKEGQNVTLSCEQNLNHDAMYWYRQDPGQGLRLIYYSQIVNDFQKGDIAEGYSVSREKKESFPLTVTSAQKNPTAFYLCASSQGLGNQPQHFGDGTRLSIL.

This clone was recorded at least ten times. Sequencing ends 3 residues short of the CDR3 end; the germline J gene provides the rest. The gene calls are TRBV2 and TRBJ2-7, with a tentative D call TRBD2 (6 bases). Germline loops: CDR1 SNHLY, CDR2 FYNNEI. The CDR3 is made up of 15 amino acids. V was cut by 5 bases and J by 4 bases, with 18 bases left in between. The CDR3 bases that were read are TGTGCCAGCAGTCGCCCTCGGGGGACCATTTACGAG. Protein sequence: CASSRPRGTIYE. The whole CDR3 sequence is CASSRPRGTIYEQYF.

This clone was seen repeatedly, ten times or more. Sequencing ends 3 residues short of the CDR3 end; the germline J gene provides the rest. The chain employs TRBV18 and TRBJ2-5; 12 bases map to TRBD1. Germline assignment: CDR1 KGHSH and CDR2 LQKENI. V gave up 4 bases and J gave up 6 bases; unmatched junction bases: 9. The CDR3 runs 16 residues. The CDR3 reads CASSQSPGQGAKTQYF. CDR3 bases read: TGTGCCAGCTCACAATCCCCGGGACAGGGGGCGAAGACC.

This clone was picked up a small number of times. Sequencing ends 3 residues short of the CDR3 end; the germline J gene provides the rest. The J gene is TRBJ2-7, the V gene TRBV19, with D possibly TRBD1 on 5 matching bases. V was clipped by 3 bases and J by 2 bases, with 14 bases between them. The CDR3 contains 15 residues. Germline values: CDR1 LNHDA, CDR2 SQIVND (reference sequence). CDR3 residues: CASSILLDRAYEQYF. The CDR3 DNA, read in part, is TGTGCCAGTAGTATCCTATTAGACAGAGCCTACGAG.

With regard to this clone: The observed sequence ends 3 residues before the CDR3 terminus, with the missing tail filled in from the germline J gene. The chain combines TRBV19 with TRBJ1-6; D unclear. The CDR3 is 12 amino acids. The germline CDR1 and CDR2 sequences are LNHDA and SQIVND (reference sequence). V gave up 6 bases and J gave up 6 bases, with 6 bases separating them. The DNA read from the CDR3 is TGTGCCAGTAGCTTCAGTAATTCACCC. This sequence encodes CASSFSNSP. The complete CDR3 reads CASSFSNSPLHF.

This clone has just a few counts. Coverage ceases 3 residues before the CDR3 finishes, and the germline J gene fills in the end. This chain uses TRBV6-1 with TRBJ1-5; no firm D call. CDR1 and CDR2 from the germline V gene are MNHNS and SASEGT. V lost 0 bases to trimming and J lost 7 bases, with 13 bases between them. The CDR3 length is 15 residues. The DNA read from the CDR3 is TGTGCCAGCAGTGAAGCGATGAGCGCCAAGCAGCCC. It is translated as CASSEAMSAKQP. The CDR3 as a whole reads CASSEAMSAKQPQHF.

Notes on this clone: Sequencing ends 3 residues short of the CDR3 end; the germline J gene provides the rest. The V gene is TRBV2, the J gene TRBJ2-4; no clear D. Between the trimmed V and J ends, which lost 7 bases and 5 bases, there was a span of 12 bases. The germline V gene encodes CDR1 SNHLY and CDR2 FYNNEI. The length of the CDR3 is 13 residues. CDR3 DNA, as far as it was read: TGTGCCAGCAAACAGTCATGGGAAAACATT. This translates into CASKQSWENI. The full CDR3 protein reads CASKQSWENIQYF.

This clone has a handful of counts. The read gets to within 3 residues of the CDR3 end, and the germline J gene fills in the rest. This chain uses TRBV20-1 with TRBJ2-1; perhaps TRBD2 as D (6 bases). Per the germline V gene, CDR1 is DFQATT and CDR2 is SNEGSKA (reference sequence). CDR3 length equals 13 residues. Deletions cut 4 bases from V and 4 bases from J, with 11 bases between. CDR3 DNA, as far as it was read: TGCAGTGCTAATCAGGGACTGTACAATGAG. Amino acids: CSANQGLYNE. The whole CDR3 protein is CSANQGLYNEQFF.

Remarks on this clone: The read terminates 3 residues ahead of where the CDR3 ends, so the germline J gene completes it. The chain couples TRBV18 to TRBJ1-5; D is possibly TRBD1 (5 bases). In germline, CDR1 is KGHSH, CDR2 LQKENI. V lost 6 bases to trimming and J lost 4 bases, with 13 bases between them. There are 14 residues in the CDR3. The CDR3 bases that were read are TGTGCCAGCTCGAGGGACTTCGGGAATCAGCCC. This encodes CASSRDFGNQP. In full, the CDR3 reads CASSRDFGNQPQHF.